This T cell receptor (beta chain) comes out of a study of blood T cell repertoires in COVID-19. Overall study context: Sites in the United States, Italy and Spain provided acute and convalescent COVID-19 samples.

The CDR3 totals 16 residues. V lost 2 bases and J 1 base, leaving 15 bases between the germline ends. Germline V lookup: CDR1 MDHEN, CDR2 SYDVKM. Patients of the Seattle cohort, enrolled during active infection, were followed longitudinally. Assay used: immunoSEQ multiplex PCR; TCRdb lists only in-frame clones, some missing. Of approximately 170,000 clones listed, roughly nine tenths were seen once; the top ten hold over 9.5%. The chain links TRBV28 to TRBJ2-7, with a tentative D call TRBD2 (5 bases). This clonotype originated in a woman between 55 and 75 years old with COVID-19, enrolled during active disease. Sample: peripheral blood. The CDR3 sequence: CASSLSGLAPSYEQYF. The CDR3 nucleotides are TGTGCCAGCAGTTTAAGCGGTCTGGCGCCATCCTACGAGCAGTACTTC.